The clone carrying this TCR beta chain was observed a few times. Its antigen is undetermined. The entirety of the isolated RNA underwent reverse transcription, so expressed TCRB transcripts were sequenced. Assay used: immunoSEQ multiplex PCR; TCRdb lists only in-frame clones, some missing. The sample consists of 640,000 or so clones, roughly 13% of them appearing once. This sample is part of a study of beta chain features in type 1 diabetes. In the study overall: Sorted cells from all samples, numbering 107,917,701, were examined. Study-level findings and limits: TCRB CDR3s from Type 1 diabetes patients were moderately but significantly shorter in all four CD4+ subsets. The naive, central memory and Treg TCRB repertoires looked more alike in patients than they did in healthy donors.

The V end lost 0 bases, the J end lost 4 bases, and 9 bases lay between the germline ends. Per the germline V gene, CDR1 is SGHDT and CDR2 is YYEEEE. The CDR3 is 14 amino acids. The sample taken for sequencing was naive CD4+ T cells from blood. This clonotype was sampled from a man between 18 and 35 years old with type 1 diabetes. The chain is built from TRBV5-6 and TRBJ2-3; D possibly corresponds to TRBD1 (5 bases). The CDR3 bases are TGTGCCAGCAGCTTGGGCAGGGTTGCAGATACGCAGTATTTT. Protein product: CASSLGRVADTQYF.